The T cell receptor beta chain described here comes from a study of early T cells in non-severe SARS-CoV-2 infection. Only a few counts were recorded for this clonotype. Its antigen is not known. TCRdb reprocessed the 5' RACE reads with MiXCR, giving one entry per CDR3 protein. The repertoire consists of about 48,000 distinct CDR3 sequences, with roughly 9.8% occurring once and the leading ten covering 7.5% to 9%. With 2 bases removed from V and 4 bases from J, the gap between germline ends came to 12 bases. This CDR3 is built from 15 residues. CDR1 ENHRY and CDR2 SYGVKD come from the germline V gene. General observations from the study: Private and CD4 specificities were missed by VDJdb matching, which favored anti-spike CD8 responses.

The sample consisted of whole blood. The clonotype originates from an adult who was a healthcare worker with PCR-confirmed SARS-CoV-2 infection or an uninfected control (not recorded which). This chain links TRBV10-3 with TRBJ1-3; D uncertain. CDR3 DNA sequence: TGTGCCATCAGTGAGAGAGACCCGTCCGGAAACACCATATATTTT. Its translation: CAISERDPSGNTIYF.